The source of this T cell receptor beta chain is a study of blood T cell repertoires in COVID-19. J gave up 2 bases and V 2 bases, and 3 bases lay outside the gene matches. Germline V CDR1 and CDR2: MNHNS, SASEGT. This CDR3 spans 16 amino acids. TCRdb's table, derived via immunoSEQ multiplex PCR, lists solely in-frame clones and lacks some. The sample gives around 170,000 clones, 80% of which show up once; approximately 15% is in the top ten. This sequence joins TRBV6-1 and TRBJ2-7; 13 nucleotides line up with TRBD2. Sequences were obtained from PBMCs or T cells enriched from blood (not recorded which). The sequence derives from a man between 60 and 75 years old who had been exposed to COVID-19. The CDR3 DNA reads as TGTGCCAGCAGTGAATCAGGACTAGCGGGGGCCTACGAGCAGTACTTC. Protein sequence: CASSESGLAGAYEQYF.